This TCR beta chain was retrieved from a study of T cells after yellow fever vaccination. For TCR, cDNA came from 5'RACE template switching, which added a universal primer site and UMIs. TCRdb redid the calling of the 5' RACE reads with MiXCR, one entry per CDR3 protein. The profile shows some 670,000 distinct CDR3 sequences, more than 9% of them singletons. The V gene lost 4 bases and the J gene lost 1 base, with 23 bases spanning the gap. Germline loops: CDR1 LGHNA, CDR2 YNFKEQ. The CDR3 spans 20 residues. Study-wide results and caveats: Booster sampling recovered most clones from primary vaccination (around 97% CD4, approximately 90% CD8). Though it reached lower strength, the secondary response hit its peak faster, day 5 versus 15.

Notes on this clonotype: Its antigen is not identified.

The V call is TRBV4-2, the J call TRBJ2-6, with D possibly being TRBD1 or TRBD2 (5 bases each). The TCR comes from a man aged 25 to 40 who received the YFV17D yellow fever vaccine. Sequenced here: PBMCs, sampled on the day of the yellow fever booster vaccination. This CDR3 reads CASSPMGQGRQNSGANVLTF. DNA for the CDR3: TGTGCCAGCAGCCCTATGGGCCAGGGACGGCAGAATTCTGGGGCCAACGTCCTGACTTTC.